This T cell receptor (beta chain) was sequenced during a study of OX40 agonist ivuxolimab in advanced cancers. The wider study: The dose-escalation group included hepatocellular carcinoma, melanoma, renal cell carcinoma and head and neck cancer. Males comprised around 78% of the group, whose mean age was about 62 years (range about 20 to 79). Earlier treatment with anti-PD-1, anti-PD-L1 or anti-CTLA-4 was permitted, and over 35% had received some.

On cycle 4 day 1 and cycle 7 day 1, as well as at baseline, blood was sampled. Only in-frame clones appear in the TCRdb table, and some are missing; sequencing was by immunoSEQ multiplex PCR. Of approximately 86,000 clones in the sample, 92% were seen once. The germline V and J ends were trimmed by 5 bases and 8 bases, with 15 bases remaining between them. Germline V CDR1 and CDR2: SGHVS, FNYEAQ. This CDR3 is built from 14 residues. This chain connects TRBV7-6 to TRBJ1-4; no reliable D call. Sequenced material: CD4+ or CD8+ T cells sorted from blood, taken in a trial of the OX40 agonist ivuxolimab. The receptor's source is an adult with an advanced solid tumor such as melanoma, head and neck, liver or kidney cancer. As DNA, the CDR3 is TGTGCCAGCAGCCCGATGGCTTCGAGGGAAAAACTGTTTTTT. It translates to CASSPMASREKLFF.